Detailed here is one TCR beta chain. In the original analysis: Amplified reference gene primers provided the basis for estimating nucleated cell counts. Clones were read by immunoSEQ multiplex PCR, and TCRdb kept only the in-frame ones, dropping some. Clonal size and the V and J genes are those of that table, whereas D and trimming came from the DNA. The sample has approximately 15,000 clones; over 75% are singletons. This sample is drawn from a study of blood T cell repertoires in COVID-19. Looking at the study overall: Samples representing acute and convalescent COVID-19 were sourced from the United States, Italy and Spain. T cells, B-cell-depleted T cells, or PBMCs supplied cDNA or gDNA.

The CDR3 extends over 14 amino acids. Germline assignment: CDR1 LGHDT and CDR2 YNNKEL (reference sequence). V was clipped by 0 bases and J by 8 bases, with 10 bases between them. This chain connects TRBV3-1 (or the pseudogene TRBV3-2) to TRBJ2-2, with D perhaps matching TRBD2 (5 bases). The sequence derives from a human donor in a cohort sampled during active COVID-19. The material sequenced was peripheral blood. The DNA for the CDR3 is TGTGCCAGCAGCCAAGATGCCGGAGGAGGGGAGCTGTTTTTT. Encoded protein: CASSQDAGGGELFF.